A single sample is the source of the 32 T cell receptor beta chains below, sequenced in a study of shared clonotypes between healthy human individuals. Sequencing was performed with immunoSEQ multiplex PCR; in TCRdb, only in-frame clones are kept and a portion is missing. The sample includes about 530,000 clones, over 75% of them seen just once. Sequenced input: PBMCs. The receptors originated from a woman aged 40 to 50 in good health. Some clones in this sample may be carry-over from other donors' samples.

The rearrangement links TRBV7-2 to TRBJ2-7; D call uncertain. Trimming took off 0 bases at V and 0 bases at J, with 15 bases between the two ends. The CDR3 extends over 17 amino acids. The germline CDR1 and CDR2 sequences are SGHTA and FQGNSA. CDR3 protein: CASSLALGSNASYEQYF. CDR3 sequence (DNA): TGTGCCAGCAGCTTAGCACTCGGCAGCAACGCCTCCTACGAGCAGTACTTC.

The chain has TRBV5-1 and TRBJ1-3; possible D gene TRBD1, 5 bases. The CDR3 loop spans 15 amino acids. Between the trimmed V and J ends, which lost 0 bases and 2 bases, there was a span of 9 bases. Per the germline V gene, CDR1 is SGHRS and CDR2 is YFSETQ. DNA of the CDR3: TGCGCCAGCAGCTTGGCGGACACCCCTGGAAACACCATATATTTT. Its protein is CASSLADTPGNTIYF.

The genes are TRBV6-4 and TRBJ2-1; 7 nucleotides align to TRBD2. The germline V gene encodes CDR1 MRHNA and CDR2 SNTAGT. Trimming removed 0 bases from V and 2 bases from J; junction bases left unmatched: 1. The CDR3 runs to 15 residues. Here the CDR3 reads CASSDSAGTYNEQFF. CDR3 nucleotides: TGTGCCAGCAGTGACTCAGCGGGGACCTACAATGAGCAGTTCTTC.

The V gene is TRBV27, the J gene TRBJ2-6; TRBD1 is a possible D gene (6 bases). The CDR3 contains 18 residues. The germline V and J ends were trimmed by 2 bases and 0 bases, with 14 bases remaining between them. The V gene's germline CDR1 is MNHEY and CDR2 SMNVEV (reference sequence). This CDR3 reads CASSLIQGLGSGANVLTF. CDR3 sequence (DNA): TGTGCCAGCAGTTTAATCCAGGGGCTTGGCTCTGGGGCCAACGTCCTGACTTTC.

V and J are TRBV29-1 and TRBJ1-1, with 8 bases aligning to TRBD1. Looked up from germline, CDR1 is SQVTM and CDR2 is ANQGSEA. The CDR3 covers 12 residues. J was trimmed by 7 bases and V by 3 bases; bases with no gene match: 4. The CDR3 DNA reads TGCAGCGTTGATGAGGGGACAGGTGAAGCTTTCTTT. It encodes CSVDEGTGEAFF.

The chain recombines TRBV2 with TRBJ1-1; the D gene is possibly TRBD1 (5 bases). CDR1 is SNHLY and CDR2 is FYNNEI in the germline V gene. The ends were cut back, 5 bases at V and 2 bases at J, with 12 bases in the middle. The CDR3 consists of 14 residues. CDR3 DNA sequence: TGTGCCAGCAGTCCATCGACAGCAAACACTGAAGCTTTCTTT. This codes for CASSPSTANTEAFF.

The J gene is TRBJ2-2, the V gene TRBV5-1; 8 positions match TRBD1. The CDR3 length is 16 residues. The germline CDR1 and CDR2 sequences are SGHRS and YFSETQ. V trimming: 7 bases; J trimming: 2 bases; junction bases outside the gene matches: 10. The CDR3 is CASSPWGTGNTGELFF. In nucleotides, the CDR3 is TGCGCCAGCTCCCCCTGGGGGACAGGAAACACCGGGGAGCTGTTTTTT. Based on the CDR3 plus reference TRBV5-1 and TRBJ2-2, the full variable domain is KAGVTQTPRYLIKTRGQQVTLSCSPISGHRSVSWYQQTPGQGLQFLFEYFSETQRNKGNFPGRFSGRQFSNSRSEMNVSTLELGDSALYLCASSPWGTGNTGELFFGEGSRLTVL.

DNA for the CDR3: TGTGCCAGCAGCATGGACAGCCCCAATCAGCCCCAGCATTTT. This translates into CASSMDSPNQPQHF. The chain has TRBV2 and TRBJ1-5; D perhaps matches TRBD1 (6 bases). Looked up from germline, CDR1 is SNHLY and CDR2 is FYNNEI. V lost 6 bases to trimming and J lost 3 bases, with 12 bases between them. The CDR3 is 14 residues long.

This clone came up many times. V and J are TRBV6-6 and TRBJ2-7; 9 bases map to TRBD1. CDR1 and CDR2 from the germline V gene are MNHNY and SVGAGI (reference sequence). The V segment lost 9 bases and the J segment 6 bases; nucleotides outside the gene matches: 9. The CDR3 is 13 residues long. The CDR3 region has the DNA TGTGCCAGTTCGGGACAGGGTGAGGGCGAGCAGTACTTC. This sequence encodes CASSGQGEGEQYF.

In this sample, this clone turned up a few times. This chain uses TRBV6-1 with TRBJ1-5, with D possibly being TRBD1 (6 bases). CDR1 is MNHNS and CDR2 is SASEGT in the germline V gene. V shed 3 bases and J shed 4 bases, with 16 bases lying between them. This CDR3 is 16 amino acids long. CDR3 nucleotide sequence: TGTGCCAGCAGTGAGAGGACAGTTGCATTTAATCAGCCCCAGCATTTT. Translated: CASSERTVAFNQPQHF.

The genes are TRBV21-1 and TRBJ2-5; the table's D call TRBD2 went unverified against the DNA. TRBV21-1 is deemed a pseudogene. The CDR3 sequence is 14 residues long. This chain's CDR3 is CASSRNSGRETQYF. The CDR3 region has the DNA TGTGCCAGCAGCAGGAATAGCGGGAGGGAGACCCAGTACTTC.

The sample holds many counts of this clone. The rearrangement links TRBV2 to TRBJ1-2, with no clear D. Germline V gene data show CDR1 as SNHLY and CDR2 as FYNNEI. Between the trimmed V and J ends, which lost 6 bases and 1 base, there was a span of 6 bases. This CDR3 has 12 residues. The CDR3 DNA sequence: TGTGCCAGCAGGGGCAGTAACTATGGCTACACCTTC. It codes for CASRGSNYGYTF.

This clone showed up many times. This chain links TRBV6-1 with TRBJ2-1; D gene unclear. Trimming cost V 6 bases and J 5 bases, with 8 bases left between them. Germline assignment: CDR1 MNHNS and CDR2 SASEGT. CDR3 length: 12 residues. The CDR3, as DNA: TGTGCCAGCAGGGATTGGAACAATGAGCAGTTCTTC. Amino acids: CASRDWNNEQFF.

The chain recombines TRBV6-1 with TRBJ1-1; tentative D call: TRBD1 (5 bases). Germline assignment: CDR1 MNHNS and CDR2 SASEGT. Trimming cost V 7 bases and J 6 bases, with 15 bases left between them. The CDR3 is 13 amino acids. The CDR3 loop reads CASKPSGAPEAFF. CDR3 nucleotide sequence: TGTGCCAGCAAACCCTCCGGGGCCCCTGAAGCTTTCTTT.

The rearrangement joins TRBV15 to TRBJ2-1; 7 bases are a match to TRBD1. The germline V gene has CDR1 LNHNV and CDR2 YYDKDF (reference sequence). V was clipped by 0 bases and J by 1 base; unmatched bases: 3. The CDR3 consists of 16 residues. Here the CDR3 reads CATSRDPRGSYNEQFF. CDR3 nucleotides: TGTGCCACCAGCAGAGATCCCAGGGGGTCCTACAATGAGCAGTTCTTC.

V is TRBV28 and J is TRBJ1-2; D is uncertain. Trimming removed 4 bases at V and 4 bases at J, with 10 bases between. This CDR3 has 13 amino acids. Looked up from germline, CDR1 is MDHEN and CDR2 is SYDVKM. CDR3 nucleotides: TGTGCCAGCAGTTGGTTCAGAGGCTATGGCTACACCTTC. It codes for CASSWFRGYGYTF.

The CDR3 loop is CATTTDPRQRTYEQYF. In DNA form, the CDR3 reads TGTGCCACCACCACAGACCCCCGGCAACGAACCTACGAGCAGTACTTC. The gene calls are TRBV28 and TRBJ2-7; D not certain. Germline lookup yields CDR1 MDHEN and CDR2 SYDVKM. The CDR3 is made up of 16 amino acids. Trimming stripped 10 bases from V and 2 bases from J, with 24 bases between.

V and J are TRBV28 and TRBJ2-3; 9 nucleotides match TRBD2. Germline CDR1 and CDR2: MDHEN and SYDVKM. The CDR3 is 17 residues long. The junction had 11 bases not matched to a gene; V was cut back by 5 bases and J by 2 bases. CDR3 DNA sequence: TGTGCCAGCAGTACTGTAGCGGGAGTTGTATACACAGATACGCAGTATTTT. Translating it yields CASSTVAGVVYTDTQYF. Full variable domain (remainder filled in from reference TRBV28 and TRBJ2-3): DVKVTQSSRYLVKRTGEKVFLECVQDMDHENMFWYRQDPGLGLRLIYFSYDVKMKEKGDIPEGYSVSREKKERFSLILESASTNQTSMYLCASSTVAGVVYTDTQYFGPGTRLTVL.

The chain carries TRBV6-6 and TRBJ1-2; weak D call: TRBD1 (5 bases). This CDR3 comprises 15 residues. The germline CDR1 and CDR2 sequences are MNHNY and SVGAGI (reference sequence). Trimming removed 4 bases at V and 4 bases at J, with 16 bases between. The CDR3 here is CASSSRGGLGYGYTF. In DNA, the CDR3 is TGTGCCAGCAGTTCGCGGGGGGGATTGGGCTATGGCTACACCTTC.

The chain recombines TRBV19 with TRBJ1-2, with TRBD1 identical over 9 bases. J was trimmed by 2 bases and V by 11 bases; bases with no gene match: 6. The CDR3 totals 13 residues. Germline CDR1 is LNHDA and CDR2 is SQIVND (reference sequence). The CDR3 sequence: CAPSGQGNYGYTF. DNA for the CDR3: TGTGCCCCCAGCGGACAGGGGAACTATGGCTACACCTTC.

The chain uses TRBV10-3 and TRBJ2-7; TRBD2 agrees at 13 bases. J lost 0 bases, V lost 10 bases, and 3 bases had no gene match. Germline CDR1 ENHRY, CDR2 SYGVKD. The CDR3 runs to 14 residues. The CDR3 is CATGTSGTSYEQYF. CDR3 sequence (DNA): TGTGCCACCGGGACTAGCGGGACCTCCTACGAGCAGTACTTC.

The chain employs TRBV28 and TRBJ1-1; D not certain. The CDR3 loop spans 14 amino acids. The germline V gene has CDR1 MDHEN and CDR2 SYDVKM. V was cut by 10 bases and J by 5 bases, with 20 bases left in between. This chain's CDR3 is CATTGLGRVTEAFF. In DNA, the CDR3 is TGTGCCACCACGGGGTTGGGAAGGGTTACTGAAGCTTTCTTT.

This chain uses TRBV29-1 with TRBJ2-7; D perhaps matches TRBD1 (6 bases). Trimming stripped 6 bases from V and 0 bases from J, with 9 bases between. This CDR3 region has 12 residues. The germline gives CDR1 SQVTM, CDR2 ANQGSEA. The CDR3 loop reads CSVQGISYEQYF. CDR3 nucleotide sequence: TGCAGCGTCCAGGGGATCTCCTACGAGCAGTACTTC.

The chain uses TRBV19 and TRBJ2-1; 12 bases map to TRBD2. This CDR3 region has 18 residues. V was clipped by 1 base and J by 4 bases; unmatched bases: 8. Per germline, CDR1 LNHDA and CDR2 SQIVND (reference sequence). The CDR3 region is CASSIGLTSGRTYNEQFF. CDR3 DNA: TGTGCCAGTAGTATAGGTCTAACTAGCGGGAGGACATACAATGAGCAGTTCTTC.

This chain uses TRBV18 with TRBJ1-2, with TRBD1 matching 7 bases. Unmatched junction bases numbered 12, after V lost 4 bases and J lost 4 bases. CDR1 KGHSH and CDR2 LQKENI come from the germline V gene. The CDR3 spans 16 residues. CDR3 in amino acids: CASSRGLQGSSYGYTF. The DNA for the CDR3 is TGTGCCAGCTCACGAGGACTACAGGGGTCGAGCTATGGCTACACCTTC. Filled out from reference TRBV18 and TRBJ1-2, the complete variable domain reads NAGVMQNPRHLVRRRGQEARLRCSPMKGHSHVYWYRQLPEEGLKFMVYLQKENIIDESGMPKERFSAEFPKEGPSILRIQQVVRGDSAAYFCASSRGLQGSSYGYTFGSGTRLTVV.

The rearrangement joins TRBV6-5 to TRBJ1-1; 12 nucleotides match TRBD1. This CDR3 region has 15 residues. Looked up from germline, CDR1 is MNHEY and CDR2 is SVGAGI. The V gene end was trimmed by 6 bases and the J gene end by 6 bases; junction bases not matched to a gene: 8. CDR3 nucleotide sequence: TGTGCCAGCAGGCCCGGGACAGGGGGCCGGGCTGAAGCTTTCTTT. Residues: CASRPGTGGRAEAFF.

The rearrangement uses TRBV5-4 and TRBJ2-6; D call uncertain. V lost 4 bases, J lost 3 bases, and 5 bases lay in between. The V gene's germline CDR1 is SGHNT and CDR2 YYREEE (reference sequence). This CDR3 spans 13 amino acids. The DNA of the CDR3 is TGTGCCAGCAGCCCACATGGGGCCAACGTCCTGACTTTC. Translation gives CASSPHGANVLTF.

J is TRBJ2-7 and V is TRBV11-3; 10 bases agree with TRBD1. The V gene end was trimmed by 5 bases and the J gene end by 4 bases; junction bases not matched to a gene: 5. Germline V gene data show CDR1 as SGHNT and CDR2 as YENEEA. The CDR3 spans 14 residues. CDR3 amino acids: CASSPGTGDYEQYF. The DNA for the CDR3 is TGTGCCAGCAGCCCCGGGACAGGGGATTACGAGCAGTACTTC.

J is TRBJ1-6 and V is TRBV6-6; D may be TRBD1 (5 bases). V was clipped by 6 bases and J by 10 bases, with 10 bases between them. The CDR3 extends over 12 amino acids. The germline CDR1 and CDR2 sequences are MNHNY and SVGAGI (reference sequence). In DNA form, the CDR3 reads TGTGCCAGCAGGGTCGGGGACTCACCCCTCCACTTT. This sequence encodes CASRVGDSPLHF.

In this sample, this clone turned up once. V gene TRBV2 combines with J gene TRBJ2-5; D is undetermined. Judging by the DNA end, TRBJ2-7 fits better; the J call may be wrong. Looked up from germline, CDR1 is SNHLY and CDR2 is FYNNEI. There are 12 residues in the CDR3. The CDR3 loop is CASSETVYEQYF. The CDR3 DNA follows: TGTGCCAGCAGTGAAACCGTATACGAGCAGTACTTC.

The rearrangement uses TRBV28 and TRBJ1-2; D is unresolved. The CDR3 length is 15 residues. V was clipped by 2 bases and J by 3 bases, with 13 bases between them. Germline loops: CDR1 MDHEN, CDR2 SYDVKM. In DNA, the CDR3 is TGTGCCAGCAGTTTAAGGTGGGCAGGAGACTATGGCTACACCTTC. Protein: CASSLRWAGDYGYTF.

The genes are TRBV4-3 and TRBJ2-2, with 7 bases lining up with TRBD1. This CDR3 spans 14 amino acids. Per germline, CDR1 LGHNA and CDR2 YSLEER. V was clipped by 6 bases and J by 2 bases; unmatched bases: 3. The CDR3 protein is CASRRQGNTGELFF. CDR3 bases: TGCGCCAGCAGACGACAGGGAAACACCGGGGAGCTGTTTTTT.